The present entry profiles one TCR beta chain with its context. Replicate PCRs for sorted subsets used 200 to 250 ng DNA; this equaled 25,000 to 35,000 T cell genomes. Here immunoSEQ multiplex PCR was the method, and the copy in TCRdb shows in-frame clones only, minus some. The table lists about 2 million clones, about 95% of them singletons. CDR3 length equals 19 residues. V was trimmed by 2 bases and J by 2 bases, leaving 21 bases between them. Germline CDR1 and CDR2: SGHVS and FQNEAQ. This record comes from a study of shared clonotypes between healthy human individuals. Across the whole study: Participating donors consisted of two women and a few men aged 18 to 49.

CD45RO-negative, CCR7-selected cells formed the naive CD8 fraction, which excluded terminally differentiated effector memory CD45RA+ cells. The healthy adult donors were HIV-negative and reported no recent acute infections or vaccinations. There were only Caucasian adults among the donors, and all lived in Nashville, Tennessee. Specimen: naive CD8+ T cells sorted from blood. The receptor was isolated from a man between 18 and 35 years old in good health. V is TRBV7-8 and J is TRBJ2-2; D unresolved. The CDR3 loop is CASSLKLIGSHLNTGELFF. The CDR3 DNA reads TGTGCCAGCAGCTTAAAGCTTATTGGCAGCCACCTCAACACCGGGGAGCTGTTTTTT.